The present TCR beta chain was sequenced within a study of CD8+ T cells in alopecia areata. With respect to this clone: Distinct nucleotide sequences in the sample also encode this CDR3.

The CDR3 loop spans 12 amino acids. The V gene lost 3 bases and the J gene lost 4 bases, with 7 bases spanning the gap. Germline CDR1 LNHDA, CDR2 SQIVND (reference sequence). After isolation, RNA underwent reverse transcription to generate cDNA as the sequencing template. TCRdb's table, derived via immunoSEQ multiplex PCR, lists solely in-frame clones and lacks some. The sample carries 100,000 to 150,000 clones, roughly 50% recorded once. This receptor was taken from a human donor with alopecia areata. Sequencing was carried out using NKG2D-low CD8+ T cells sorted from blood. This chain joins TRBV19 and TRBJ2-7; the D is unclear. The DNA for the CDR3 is TGTGCCAGTAGTATCCGCCCATACGAGCAGTACTTC. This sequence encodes CASSIRPYEQYF.